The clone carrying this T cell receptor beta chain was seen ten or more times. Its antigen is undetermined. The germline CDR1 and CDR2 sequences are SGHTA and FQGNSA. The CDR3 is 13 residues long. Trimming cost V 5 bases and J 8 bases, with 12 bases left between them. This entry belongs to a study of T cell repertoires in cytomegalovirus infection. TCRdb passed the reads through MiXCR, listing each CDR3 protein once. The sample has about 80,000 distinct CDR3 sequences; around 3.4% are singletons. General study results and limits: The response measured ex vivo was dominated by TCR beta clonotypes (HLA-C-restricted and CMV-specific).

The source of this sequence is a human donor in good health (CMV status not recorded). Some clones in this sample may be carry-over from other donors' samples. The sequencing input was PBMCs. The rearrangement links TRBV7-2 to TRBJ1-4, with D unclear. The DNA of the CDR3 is TGTGCCAGCAGCCCCCAGGAAGGAGAAAAACTGTTTTTT. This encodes CASSPQEGEKLFF.